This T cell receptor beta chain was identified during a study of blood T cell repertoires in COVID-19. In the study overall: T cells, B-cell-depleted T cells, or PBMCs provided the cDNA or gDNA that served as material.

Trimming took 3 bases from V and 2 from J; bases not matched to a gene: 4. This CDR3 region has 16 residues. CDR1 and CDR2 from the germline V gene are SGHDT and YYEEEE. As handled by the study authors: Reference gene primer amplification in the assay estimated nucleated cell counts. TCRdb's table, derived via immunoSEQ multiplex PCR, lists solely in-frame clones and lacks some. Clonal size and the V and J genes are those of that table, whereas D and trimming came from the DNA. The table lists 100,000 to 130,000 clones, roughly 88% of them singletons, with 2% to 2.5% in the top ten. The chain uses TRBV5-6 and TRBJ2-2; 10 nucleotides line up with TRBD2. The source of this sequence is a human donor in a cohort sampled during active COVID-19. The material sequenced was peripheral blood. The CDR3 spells CASSYGLAENTGELFF. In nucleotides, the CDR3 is TGTGCCAGCAGCTATGGACTAGCGGAAAACACCGGGGAGCTGTTTTTT.